The text below deals with one TCR beta chain. Assay: immunoSEQ multiplex PCR; the TCRdb copy retains only in-frame clones and omits some. This sample carries about 87,000 clones, less than 90% of them seen once, and the ten largest clones take 0.7% to 0.9%. V lost 0 bases and J 5 bases, leaving 16 bases between the germline ends. Germline loops: CDR1 MNHEY, CDR2 SVGAGI. CDR3 length equals 16 residues. This sample was included in a study of OX40 agonist ivuxolimab in advanced cancers. About the study: At just under 85% male, the cohort had a mean age of 60 years, ranging from 23 to 79.

No patient had autoimmune disease or received systemic immunosuppression. The origin of this receptor is an adult with an advanced solid tumor such as melanoma, head and neck, liver or kidney cancer. The V call is TRBV6-5, the J call TRBJ1-1; D is unclear. This material consisted of CD4+ or CD8+ T cells sorted from blood, taken in a trial of the OX40 agonist ivuxolimab. The CDR3 spells CASSYSPGRANTEAFF. As DNA, the CDR3 is TGTGCCAGCAGTTACTCACCCGGAAGGGCGAATACTGAAGCTTTCTTT.